This TCR beta chain derives from a study of shared clonotypes between healthy human individuals. Overall study: Every donor yielded three CD4 naive, three CD4 memory, two CD8 naive and one CD8 memory plate. Overall study results and limits: In this cohort, only blood was sampled, and tissue repertoires likely differ.

CDR1 is SNHLY, CDR2 FYNNEI, per germline. The CDR3 totals 14 residues. Deletions cut 6 bases from V and 0 bases from J, with 11 bases between. Produced via immunoSEQ multiplex PCR; TCRdb's table is partial and in-frame only. The sample holds approximately 1.5 million clones, less than 99% seen once. On this clone: Its antigen is unknown.

The chain recombines TRBV2 with TRBJ1-1; D not certain. This TCR came from a man aged 25-40 years in good health. The sample was naive CD4+ T cells sorted from blood. The subset denotes: CD45RA+ positively selected. The CDR3 region is CASSLITLNTEAFF. In DNA, the CDR3 is TGTGCCAGCAGCCTGATAACACTGAACACTGAAGCTTTCTTT.